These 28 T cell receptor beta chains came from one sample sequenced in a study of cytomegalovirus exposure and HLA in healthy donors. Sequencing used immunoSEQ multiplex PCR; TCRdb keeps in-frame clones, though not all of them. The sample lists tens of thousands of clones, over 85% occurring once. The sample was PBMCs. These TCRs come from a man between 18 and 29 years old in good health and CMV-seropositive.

CDR3 residues: CASSVLGGTETQYF. The CDR3 DNA reads TGTGCCAGCAGCGTACTCGGGGGAACGGAGACCCAGTACTTC. The chain recombines TRBV7-9 with TRBJ2-5, with D tentatively TRBD2 (6 bases). Trimming took 5 bases from V and 5 from J, leaving 15 bases between them. This CDR3 is built from 14 residues. The V gene's germline CDR1 is SEHNR and CDR2 FQNEAQ (reference sequence).

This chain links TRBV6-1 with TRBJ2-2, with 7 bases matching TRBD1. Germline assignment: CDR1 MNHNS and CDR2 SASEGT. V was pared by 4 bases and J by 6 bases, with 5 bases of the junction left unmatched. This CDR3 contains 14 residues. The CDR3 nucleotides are TGTGCCAGCAGTGGACCTCAGGGGGCCGGGGAGCTGTTTTTT. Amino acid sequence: CASSGPQGAGELFF.

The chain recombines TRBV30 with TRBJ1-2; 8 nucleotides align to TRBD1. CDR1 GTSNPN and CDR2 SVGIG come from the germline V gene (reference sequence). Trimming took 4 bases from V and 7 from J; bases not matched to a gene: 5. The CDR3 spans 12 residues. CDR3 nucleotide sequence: TGTGCCTGGACCACAGGGGGGGTTGGCTACACCTTC. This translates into CAWTTGGVGYTF.

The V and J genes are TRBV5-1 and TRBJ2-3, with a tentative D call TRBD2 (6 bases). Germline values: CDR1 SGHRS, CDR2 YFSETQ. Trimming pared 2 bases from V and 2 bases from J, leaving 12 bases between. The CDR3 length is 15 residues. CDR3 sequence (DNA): TGCGCCAGCAGCTTCCGGCGGGGATCCACAGATACGCAGTATTTT. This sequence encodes CASSFRRGSTDTQYF.

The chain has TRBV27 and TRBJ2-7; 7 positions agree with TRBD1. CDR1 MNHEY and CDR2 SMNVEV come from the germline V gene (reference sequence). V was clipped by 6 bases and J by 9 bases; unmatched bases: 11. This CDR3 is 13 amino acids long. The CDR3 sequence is CASSLNRGRVQYF. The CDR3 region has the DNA TGTGCCAGCAGCCTAAATAGGGGGCGGGTGCAGTACTTC.

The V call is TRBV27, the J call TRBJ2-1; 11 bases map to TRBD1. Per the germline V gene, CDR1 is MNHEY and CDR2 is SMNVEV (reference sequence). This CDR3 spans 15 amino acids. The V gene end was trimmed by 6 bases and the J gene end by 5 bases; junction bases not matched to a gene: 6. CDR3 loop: CASSFGTGGDNEQFF. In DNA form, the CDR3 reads TGTGCCAGCAGCTTCGGGACAGGGGGAGACAATGAGCAGTTCTTC.

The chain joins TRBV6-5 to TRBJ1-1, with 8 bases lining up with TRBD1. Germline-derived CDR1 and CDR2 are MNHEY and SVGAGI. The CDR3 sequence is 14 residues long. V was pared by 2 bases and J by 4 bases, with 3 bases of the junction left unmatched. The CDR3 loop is CASSYTGGITEAFF. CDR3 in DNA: TGTGCCAGCAGTTACACAGGGGGGATCACTGAAGCTTTCTTT.

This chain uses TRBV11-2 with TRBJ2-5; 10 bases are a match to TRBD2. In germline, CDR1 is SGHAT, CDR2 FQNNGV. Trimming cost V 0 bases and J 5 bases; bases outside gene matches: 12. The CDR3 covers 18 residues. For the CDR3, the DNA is TGTGCCAGCAGCTTAGACGGGAGCGGGAGGGCCCTCGGGGAGACCCAGTACTTC. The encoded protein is CASSLDGSGRALGETQYF.

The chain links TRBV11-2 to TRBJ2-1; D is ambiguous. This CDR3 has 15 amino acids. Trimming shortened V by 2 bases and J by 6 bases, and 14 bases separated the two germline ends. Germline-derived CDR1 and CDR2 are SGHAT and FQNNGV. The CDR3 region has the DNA TGTGCCAGCAGCTTAATGTCCCCTAGTTCCAATGAGCAGTTCTTC. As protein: CASSLMSPSSNEQFF.

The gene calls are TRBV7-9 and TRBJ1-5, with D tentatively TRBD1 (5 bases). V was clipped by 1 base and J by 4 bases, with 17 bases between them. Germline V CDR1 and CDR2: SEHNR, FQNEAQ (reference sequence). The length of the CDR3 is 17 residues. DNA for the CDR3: TGTGCCAGCAGCTTAGGGCCTCGGCGGGAGGGGAATCAGCCCCAGCATTTT. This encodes CASSLGPRREGNQPQHF.

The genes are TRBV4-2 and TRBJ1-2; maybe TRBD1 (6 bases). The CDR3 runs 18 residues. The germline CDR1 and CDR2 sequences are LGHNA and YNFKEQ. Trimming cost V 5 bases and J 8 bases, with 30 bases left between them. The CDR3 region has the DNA TGTGCCAGCAGCGAGTATCTAGTTTGGACAGCTCTTGGCGGGGGCTACACCTTC. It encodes CASSEYLVWTALGGGYTF.

The CDR3 loop is CASSLGPDGAYGYTF. For the CDR3, the DNA is TGCGCCAGCTCCTTGGGGCCCGACGGAGCTTATGGCTACACCTTC. The V call is TRBV4-1, the J call TRBJ1-2; possible D gene TRBD1, 5 bases. CDR1 is MGHRA, CDR2 YSYEKL, per germline. This CDR3 has 15 amino acids. Trimming shortened V by 8 bases and J by 5 bases, and 21 bases separated the two germline ends.

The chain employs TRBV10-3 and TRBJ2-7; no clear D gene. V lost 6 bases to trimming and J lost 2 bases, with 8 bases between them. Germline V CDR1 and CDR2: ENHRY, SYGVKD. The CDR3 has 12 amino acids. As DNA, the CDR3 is TGTGCCATCAGGGGCCCTACCTACGAGCAGTACTTC. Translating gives CAIRGPTYEQYF.

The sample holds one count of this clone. The CDR3 spells CASSFLTSGARGYNEQFF. In nucleotides, the CDR3 is TGTGCCAGCAGCTTCCTGACTAGCGGGGCAAGAGGGTACAATGAGCAGTTCTTC. The chain couples TRBV7-6 to TRBJ2-1, with TRBD2 matching over 11 bases. The length of the CDR3 is 18 residues. Germline V gene lookup returns CDR1 SGHVS and CDR2 FNYEAQ. V lost 3 bases and J lost 4; bases outside the gene matches: 11.

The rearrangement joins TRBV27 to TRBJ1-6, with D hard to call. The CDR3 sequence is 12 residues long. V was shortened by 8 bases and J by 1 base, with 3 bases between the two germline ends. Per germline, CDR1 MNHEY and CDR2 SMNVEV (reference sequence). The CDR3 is CASPSYNSPLHF. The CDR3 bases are TGTGCCAGCCCTTCCTATAATTCACCCCTCCACTTT.

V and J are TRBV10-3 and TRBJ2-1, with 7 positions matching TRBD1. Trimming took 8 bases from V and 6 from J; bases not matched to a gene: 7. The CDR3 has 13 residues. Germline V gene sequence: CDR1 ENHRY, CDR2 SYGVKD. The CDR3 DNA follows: TGTGCCATCTTACAACAGGGGCTCAATGAGCAGTTCTTC. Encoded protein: CAILQQGLNEQFF.

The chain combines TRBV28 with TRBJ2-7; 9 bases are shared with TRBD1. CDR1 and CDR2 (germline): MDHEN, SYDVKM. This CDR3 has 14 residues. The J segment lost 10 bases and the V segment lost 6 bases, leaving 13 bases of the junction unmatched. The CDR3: CASSRTGEVREQYF. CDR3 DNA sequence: TGTGCCAGCAGCAGGACAGGGGAAGTAAGGGAACAGTACTTC.

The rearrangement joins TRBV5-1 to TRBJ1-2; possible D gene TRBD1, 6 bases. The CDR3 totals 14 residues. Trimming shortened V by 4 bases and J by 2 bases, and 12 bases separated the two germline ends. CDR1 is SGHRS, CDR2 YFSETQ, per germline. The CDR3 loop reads CASSLQGNNYGYTF. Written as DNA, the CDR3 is TGCGCCAGCAGCCTACAGGGTAACAACTATGGCTACACCTTC.

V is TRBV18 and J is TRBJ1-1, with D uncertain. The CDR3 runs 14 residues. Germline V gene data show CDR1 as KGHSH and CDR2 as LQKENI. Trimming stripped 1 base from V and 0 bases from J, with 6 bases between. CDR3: CASSPRGLNTEAFF. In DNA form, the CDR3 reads TGTGCCAGCTCACCACGTGGGCTGAACACTGAAGCTTTCTTT. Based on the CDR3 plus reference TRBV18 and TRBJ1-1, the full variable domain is NAGVMQNPRHLVRRRGQEARLRCSPMKGHSHVYWYRQLPEEGLKFMVYLQKENIIDESGMPKERFSAEFPKEGPSILRIQQVVRGDSAAYFCASSPRGLNTEAFFGQGTRLTVV.

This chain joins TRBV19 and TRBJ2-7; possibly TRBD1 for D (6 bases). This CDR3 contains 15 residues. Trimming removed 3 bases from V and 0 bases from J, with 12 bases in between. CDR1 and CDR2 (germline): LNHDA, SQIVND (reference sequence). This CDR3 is CASSIGIGGSYEQYF. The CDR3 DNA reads TGTGCCAGTAGTATTGGGATAGGGGGCTCCTACGAGCAGTACTTC.

The CDR3 nucleotides read TGTGCCAGCAGTAGGACAGGGATCCCCCGCTACACCTTC. It codes for CASSRTGIPRYTF. The genes are TRBV6-6 and TRBJ1-2; 8 bases line up with TRBD1. CDR3 length: 13 amino acids. CDR1 is MNHNY, CDR2 SVGAGI, per germline (reference sequence). The ends lost 5 bases at V and 9 bases at J; junction bases unmatched: 8.

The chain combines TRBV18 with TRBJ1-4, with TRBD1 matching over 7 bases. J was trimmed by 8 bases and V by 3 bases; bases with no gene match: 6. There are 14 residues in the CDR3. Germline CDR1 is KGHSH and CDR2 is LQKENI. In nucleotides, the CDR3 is TGTGCCAGCTCACCTCAGGGGGGCCGGGAAAAACTGTTTTTT. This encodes CASSPQGGREKLFF.

This CDR3 is CAARDYQNIQYF. CDR3 nucleotides: TGTGCCGCCAGGGACTACCAAAACATTCAGTACTTC. This chain links TRBV6-5 with TRBJ2-4; 7 bases are a match to TRBD2. The CDR3 is 12 residues long. Germline CDR1 reads MNHEY; CDR2 reads SVGAGI. V lost 11 bases, J lost 5 bases, and 6 bases stayed unmatched.

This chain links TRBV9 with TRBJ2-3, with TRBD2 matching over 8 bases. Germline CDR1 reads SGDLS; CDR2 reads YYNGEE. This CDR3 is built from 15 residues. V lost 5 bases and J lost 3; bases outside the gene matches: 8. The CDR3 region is CASSVSGSGTDTQYF. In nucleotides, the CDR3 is TGTGCCAGCAGTGTCAGCGGGAGTGGGACAGATACGCAGTATTTT.

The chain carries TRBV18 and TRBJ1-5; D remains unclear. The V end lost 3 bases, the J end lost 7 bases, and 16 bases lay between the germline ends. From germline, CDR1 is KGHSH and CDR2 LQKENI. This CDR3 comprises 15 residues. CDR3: CASSPLEGAWQPQHF. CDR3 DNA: TGTGCCAGCTCACCCCTCGAGGGTGCGTGGCAGCCCCAGCATTTT.

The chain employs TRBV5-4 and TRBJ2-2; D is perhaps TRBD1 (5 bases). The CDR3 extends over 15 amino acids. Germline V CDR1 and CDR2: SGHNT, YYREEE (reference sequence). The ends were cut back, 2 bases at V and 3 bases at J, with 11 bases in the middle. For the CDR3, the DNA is TGTGCCAGCAGCTTTACAAGGGGATACACCGGGGAGCTGTTTTTT. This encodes CASSFTRGYTGELFF.

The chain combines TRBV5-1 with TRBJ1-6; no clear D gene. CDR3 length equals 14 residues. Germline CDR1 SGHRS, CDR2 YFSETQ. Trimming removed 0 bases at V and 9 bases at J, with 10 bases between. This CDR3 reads CASSLADGSSPLHF. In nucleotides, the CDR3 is TGCGCCAGCAGCTTGGCGGATGGGAGTTCACCCCTCCACTTT.

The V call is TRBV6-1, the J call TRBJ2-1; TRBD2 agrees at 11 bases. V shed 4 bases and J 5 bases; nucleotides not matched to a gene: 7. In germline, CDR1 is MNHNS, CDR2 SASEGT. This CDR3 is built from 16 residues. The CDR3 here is CASSGKLAGGNNEQFF. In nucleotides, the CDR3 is TGTGCCAGCAGTGGGAAGTTAGCGGGAGGGAACAATGAGCAGTTCTTC.